This T cell receptor (beta chain) was captured in a study of blood T cell repertoires in COVID-19. Study information: The United States, Italy and Spain were the sources of the acute and convalescent COVID-19 samples. Sources were T cells, B-cell-depleted T cells, or PBMCs; the material itself was cDNA or gDNA.

CDR1 MDHEN and CDR2 SYDVKM come from the germline V gene. Trimming removed 5 bases from V and 7 bases from J; junction bases left unmatched: 7. This CDR3 region has 14 residues. As processed by the authors: It was from reference gene primer amplification that nucleated cell counts were estimated. Measured with immunoSEQ multiplex PCR; TCRdb has only the in-frame clones, and not every one. V and J calls and clone size are given by that table; D and trimming were obtained from the DNA. The sample has 90,000 to 150,000 clones; 71% are singletons. About this clone itself: At the DNA level, this CDR3 is encoded by other sequences in the same sample as well.

The rearrangement uses TRBV28 and TRBJ1-5, with 8 bases fitting TRBD1. This TCR derives from a human donor with acute or convalescent COVID-19. The donor label of this sample is uncertain. Sequenced material: peripheral blood. The CDR3 here is CASSLRTGRQPQHF. In nucleotides, the CDR3 is TGTGCCAGCAGTCTCCGGACAGGGCGGCAGCCCCAGCATTTT.